The present T cell receptor (beta chain) was sequenced within a study of cytomegalovirus exposure and HLA in healthy donors. The donors were part of the approximately 120-subject validation cohort, which stood apart from the roughly 700-subject first cohort. Germline-derived CDR1 and CDR2 are SGHRS and YFSETQ. With V trimmed by 2 bases and J by 7 bases, 4 bases remained unmatched. The length of the CDR3 is 15 residues. The assay was immunoSEQ multiplex PCR, and TCRdb's table has in-frame clones only and misses some. The table has 100,000 to 150,000 clones, 90% to 97% seen once. The specimen was PBMCs. This rearrangement joins TRBV5-1 to TRBJ2-1, with 12 bases lining up with TRBD2. The source of this sequence is a man younger than 35 in good health and CMV-seronegative. The CDR3 is CASSFFGTSGNEQFF. The DNA of the CDR3 is TGCGCCAGCAGCTTTTTTGGGACTAGCGGGAATGAGCAGTTCTTC.